This T cell receptor beta chain was observed in a study of CD8 T cells in ankylosing spondylitis. At least ten counts were recorded for this clonotype. This CDR3 has 15 residues. V lost 3 bases and J lost 5, with 17 bases in between. The V gene's germline CDR1 is LGHNA and CDR2 YSLEER. TCRdb re-analysed the 5' RACE reads in MiXCR, keeping a single row per CDR3 protein. The sample yields around 150,000 distinct CDR3 sequences, 6% to 8% seen once. The receptor's source is a female donor with ankylosing spondylitis or in good health (not recorded which). Sequenced sample: blood, either unsorted or a sorted T cell fraction (not recorded which). The rearrangement uses TRBV4-3 and TRBJ2-7; D could derive from TRBD1 or TRBD2 (5 bases each). The CDR3 DNA is TGCGCCAGCAGCCAGGGTGGGGGTCCTTTCCACGAGCAGTACTTC. This translates into CASSQGGGPFHEQYF.